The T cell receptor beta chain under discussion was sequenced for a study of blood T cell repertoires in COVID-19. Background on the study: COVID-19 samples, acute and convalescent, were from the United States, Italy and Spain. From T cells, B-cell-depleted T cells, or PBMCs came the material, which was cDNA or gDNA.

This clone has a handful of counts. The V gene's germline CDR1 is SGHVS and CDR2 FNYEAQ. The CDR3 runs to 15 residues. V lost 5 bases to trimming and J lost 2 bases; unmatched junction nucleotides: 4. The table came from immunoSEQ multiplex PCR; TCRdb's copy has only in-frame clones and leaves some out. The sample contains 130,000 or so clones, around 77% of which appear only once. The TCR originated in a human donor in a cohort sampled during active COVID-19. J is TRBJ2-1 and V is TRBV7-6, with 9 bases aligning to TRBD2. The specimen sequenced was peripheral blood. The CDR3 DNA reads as TGTGCCAGCAGCCCGACTAGCGGAACCTACAATGAGCAGTTCTTC. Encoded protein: CASSPTSGTYNEQFF.